This TCR beta chain was retrieved from a study of regulatory T cells in long-lasting Graves disease. In building TCR beta libraries, iRepertoire HTBI primers were used together with Arm-PCR of CDR3 regions. Authors' data handling: Segment identification across samples yielded around 64 TRBV and 14 TRBJ segments. One entry per CDR3 protein, called by TCRdb with MiXCR from the multiplex PCR reads. It is TCRdb's table, rather than the study itself, that gives the V and J calls and clone size. The data show some 600,000 distinct CDR3 sequences, with about 15% seen just once and about 12% held by the top ten. This clonotype was recorded at least ten times. Time point reported: newly diagnosed GD, antithyroid drugs for less than 3 months. Following extraction of RNA from PBMCs, that RNA was used to make the TCR library. Germline V gene sequence: CDR1 MDHEN, CDR2 SYDVKM. J was trimmed by 10 bases and V by 6 bases; bases with no gene match: 15. The CDR3 is 15 residues long.

These data are also associated with another study on T cells in Graves' hyperthyroidism and ophthalmopathy.

The genes are TRBV28 and TRBJ1-2; 9 bases are shared with TRBD1. The origin of this receptor is a man aged 18 to 30 with Graves disease. The sample consisted of peripheral blood mononuclear cells (PBMCs), taken at new diagnosis, from a patient treated with antithyroid drugs. The CDR3 region is CASRPQWGQGRTYTF. In DNA, the CDR3 is TGTGCCAGCAGACCCCAATGGGGACAGGGTAGGACCTACACCTTC.